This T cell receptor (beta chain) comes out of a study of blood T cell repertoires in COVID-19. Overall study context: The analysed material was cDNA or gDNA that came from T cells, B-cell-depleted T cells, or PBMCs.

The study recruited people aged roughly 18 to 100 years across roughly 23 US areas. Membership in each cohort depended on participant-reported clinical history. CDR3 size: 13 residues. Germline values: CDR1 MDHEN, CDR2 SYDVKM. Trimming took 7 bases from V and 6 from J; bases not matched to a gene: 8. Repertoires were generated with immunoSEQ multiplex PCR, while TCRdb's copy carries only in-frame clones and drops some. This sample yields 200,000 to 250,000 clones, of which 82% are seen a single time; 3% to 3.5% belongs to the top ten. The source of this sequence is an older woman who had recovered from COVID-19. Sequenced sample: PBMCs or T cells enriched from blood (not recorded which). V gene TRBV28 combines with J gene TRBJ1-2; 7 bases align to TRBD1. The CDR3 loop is CASTEGGLDGYTF. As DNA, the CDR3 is TGTGCCAGCACCGAAGGGGGCTTGGATGGCTACACCTTC.